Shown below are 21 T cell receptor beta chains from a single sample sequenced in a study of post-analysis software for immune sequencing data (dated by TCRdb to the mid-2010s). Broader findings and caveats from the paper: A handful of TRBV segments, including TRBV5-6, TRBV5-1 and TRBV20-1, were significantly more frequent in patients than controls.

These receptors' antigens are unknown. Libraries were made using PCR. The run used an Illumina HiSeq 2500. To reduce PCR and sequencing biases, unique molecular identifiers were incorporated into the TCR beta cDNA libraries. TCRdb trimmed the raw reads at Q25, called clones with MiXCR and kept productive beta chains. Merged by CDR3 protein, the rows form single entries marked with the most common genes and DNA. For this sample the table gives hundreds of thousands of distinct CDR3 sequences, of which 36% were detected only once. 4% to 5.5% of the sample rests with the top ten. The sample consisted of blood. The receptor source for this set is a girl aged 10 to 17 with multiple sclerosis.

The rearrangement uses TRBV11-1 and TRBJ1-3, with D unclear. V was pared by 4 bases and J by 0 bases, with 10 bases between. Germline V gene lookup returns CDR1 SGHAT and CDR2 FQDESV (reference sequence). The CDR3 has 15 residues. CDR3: CASSSEPYSGNTIYF. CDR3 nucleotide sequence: TGTGCCAGCAGCTCGGAGCCGTACTCTGGAAACACCATATATTTT.

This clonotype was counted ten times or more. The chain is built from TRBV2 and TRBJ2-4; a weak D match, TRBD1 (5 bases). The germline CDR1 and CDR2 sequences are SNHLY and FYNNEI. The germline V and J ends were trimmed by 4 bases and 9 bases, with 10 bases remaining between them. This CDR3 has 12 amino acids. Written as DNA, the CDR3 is TGTGCCAGCAGTGGGGGCAAAGGCATTCAGTACTTC. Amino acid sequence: CASSGGKGIQYF.

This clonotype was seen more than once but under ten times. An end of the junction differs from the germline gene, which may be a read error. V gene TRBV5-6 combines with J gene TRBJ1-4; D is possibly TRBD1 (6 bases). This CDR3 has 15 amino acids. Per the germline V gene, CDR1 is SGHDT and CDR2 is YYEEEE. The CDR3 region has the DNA TGTGCCAGCAGCTTGGCCGGGACAAGCTCCGAAAAACGGTTTTTT. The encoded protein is CASSLAGTSSEKRFF.

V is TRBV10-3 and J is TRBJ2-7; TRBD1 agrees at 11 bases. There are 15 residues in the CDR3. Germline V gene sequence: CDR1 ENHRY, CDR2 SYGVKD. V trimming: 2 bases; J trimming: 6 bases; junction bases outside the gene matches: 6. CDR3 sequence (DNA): TGTGCCATCAGTGAGCCGGGACAGGGGGTCCGCGAGCAGTACTTC. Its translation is CAISEPGQGVREQYF.

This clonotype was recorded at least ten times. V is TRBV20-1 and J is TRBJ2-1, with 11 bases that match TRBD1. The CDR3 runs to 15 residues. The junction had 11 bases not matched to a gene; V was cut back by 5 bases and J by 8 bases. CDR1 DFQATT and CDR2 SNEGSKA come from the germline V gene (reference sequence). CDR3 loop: CSAFDRDRGAYEQFF. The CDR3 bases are TGCAGTGCTTTTGACCGGGACAGGGGGGCATATGAGCAGTTCTTC.

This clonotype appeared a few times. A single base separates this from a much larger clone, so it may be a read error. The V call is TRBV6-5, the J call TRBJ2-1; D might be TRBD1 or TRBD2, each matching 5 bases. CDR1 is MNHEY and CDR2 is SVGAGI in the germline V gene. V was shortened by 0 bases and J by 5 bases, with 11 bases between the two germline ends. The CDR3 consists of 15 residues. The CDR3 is CASSYSLGVHNEQFF. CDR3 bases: TGTGCCAGCAGTTACTCGCTGGGGGTGCACAATGAGCAGTTCTTC.

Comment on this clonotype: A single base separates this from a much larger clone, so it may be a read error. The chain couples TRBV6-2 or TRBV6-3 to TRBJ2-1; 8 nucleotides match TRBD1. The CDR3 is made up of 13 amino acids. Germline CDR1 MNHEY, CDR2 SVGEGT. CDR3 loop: CAGSLQGAREQFF. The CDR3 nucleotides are TGTGCCGGCAGTCTTCAGGGGGCACGAGAGCAGTTCTTC.

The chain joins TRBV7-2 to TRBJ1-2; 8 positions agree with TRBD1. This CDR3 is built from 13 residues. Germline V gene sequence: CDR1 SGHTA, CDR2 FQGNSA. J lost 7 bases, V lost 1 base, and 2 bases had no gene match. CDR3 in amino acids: CASSLGQGLGYTF. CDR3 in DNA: TGTGCCAGCAGCTTAGGACAGGGGCTTGGCTACACCTTC.

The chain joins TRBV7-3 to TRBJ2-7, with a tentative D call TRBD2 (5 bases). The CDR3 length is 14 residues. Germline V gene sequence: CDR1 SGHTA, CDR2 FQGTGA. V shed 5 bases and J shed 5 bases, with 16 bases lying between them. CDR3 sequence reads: CASSSGVGMNEQYF. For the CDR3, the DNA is TGTGCCAGCAGCAGCGGTGTGGGGATGAACGAGCAGTACTTC.

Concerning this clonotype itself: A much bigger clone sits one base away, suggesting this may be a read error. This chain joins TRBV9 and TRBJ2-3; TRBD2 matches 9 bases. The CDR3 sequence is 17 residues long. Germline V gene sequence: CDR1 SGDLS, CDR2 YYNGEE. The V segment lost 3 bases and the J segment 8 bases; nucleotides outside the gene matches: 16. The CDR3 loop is CASSAWGLAPSGGTQYF. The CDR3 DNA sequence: TGTGCCAGCAGCGCCTGGGGACTAGCTCCCTCCGGCGGTACGCAGTATTTT.

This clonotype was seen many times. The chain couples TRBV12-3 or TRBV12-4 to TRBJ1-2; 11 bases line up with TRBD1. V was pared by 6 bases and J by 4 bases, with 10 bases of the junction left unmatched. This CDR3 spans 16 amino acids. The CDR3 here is CASSRGTGGEVYGYTF. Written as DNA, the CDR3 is TGTGCCAGCAGCCGAGGGACAGGGGGGGAGGTCTATGGCTACACCTTC.

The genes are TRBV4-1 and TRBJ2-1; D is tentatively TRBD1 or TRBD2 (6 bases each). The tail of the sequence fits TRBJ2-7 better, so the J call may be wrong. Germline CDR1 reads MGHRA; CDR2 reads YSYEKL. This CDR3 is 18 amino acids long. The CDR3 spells CASSQEGGRTSSYNEQYF. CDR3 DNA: TGCGCCAGCAGCCAAGAAGGGGGGCGGACCAGCTCCTACAATGAGCAGTACTTC.

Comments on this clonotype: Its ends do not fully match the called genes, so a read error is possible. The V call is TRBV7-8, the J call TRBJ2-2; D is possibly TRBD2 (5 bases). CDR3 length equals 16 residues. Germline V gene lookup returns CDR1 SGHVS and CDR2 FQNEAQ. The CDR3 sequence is CAGSLRTVSNTGELVF. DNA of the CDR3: TGTGCCGGCAGCTTAAGAACGGTTTCGAACACCGGGGAGCTGGTTTTT.

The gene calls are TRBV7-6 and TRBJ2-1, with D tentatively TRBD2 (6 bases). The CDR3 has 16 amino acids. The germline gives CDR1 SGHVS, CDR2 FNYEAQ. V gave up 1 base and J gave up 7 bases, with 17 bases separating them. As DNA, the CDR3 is TGTGCCAGCAGCTTAGGATCCGGGGTAGCGGTGAATGAGCAGTTCTTC. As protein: CASSLGSGVAVNEQFF.

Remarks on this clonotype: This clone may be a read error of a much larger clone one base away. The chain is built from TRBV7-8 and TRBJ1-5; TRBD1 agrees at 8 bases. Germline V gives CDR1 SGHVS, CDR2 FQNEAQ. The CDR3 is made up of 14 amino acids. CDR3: CARSLGQGNQPQHF. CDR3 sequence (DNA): TGTGCCCGCAGCTTGGGACAGGGCAATCAGCCCCAGCATTTT.

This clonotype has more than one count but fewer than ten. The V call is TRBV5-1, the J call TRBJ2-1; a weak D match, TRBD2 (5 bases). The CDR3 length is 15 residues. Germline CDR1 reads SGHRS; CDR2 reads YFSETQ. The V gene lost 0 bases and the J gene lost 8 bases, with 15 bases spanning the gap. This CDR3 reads CASSLGQFAGDEQFF. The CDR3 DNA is TGCGCCAGCAGCTTGGGTCAGTTCGCGGGCGATGAGCAGTTCTTC.

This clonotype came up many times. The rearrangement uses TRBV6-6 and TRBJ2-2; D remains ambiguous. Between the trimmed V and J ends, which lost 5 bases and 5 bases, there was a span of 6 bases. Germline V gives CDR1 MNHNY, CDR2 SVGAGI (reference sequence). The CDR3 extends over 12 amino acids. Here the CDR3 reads CASSTITGELFF. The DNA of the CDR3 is TGTGCCAGCAGTACCATTACCGGGGAGCTGTTTTTT.

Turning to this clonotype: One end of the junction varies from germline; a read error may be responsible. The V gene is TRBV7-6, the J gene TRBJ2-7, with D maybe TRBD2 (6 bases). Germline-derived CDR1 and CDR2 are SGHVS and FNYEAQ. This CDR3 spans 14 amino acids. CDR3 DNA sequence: TGTGCCAGCAGCTTGACGGGAGAGGAGAACGAGCGGTACTTC. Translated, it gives CASSLTGEENERYF.

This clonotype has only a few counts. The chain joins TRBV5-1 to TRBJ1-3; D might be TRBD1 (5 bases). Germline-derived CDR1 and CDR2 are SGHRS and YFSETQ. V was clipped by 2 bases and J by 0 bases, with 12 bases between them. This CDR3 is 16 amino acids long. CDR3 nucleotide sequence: TGCGCCAGCAGCTTCGACAGCCCGAACTCTGGAAACACCATATATTTT. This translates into CASSFDSPNSGNTIYF.

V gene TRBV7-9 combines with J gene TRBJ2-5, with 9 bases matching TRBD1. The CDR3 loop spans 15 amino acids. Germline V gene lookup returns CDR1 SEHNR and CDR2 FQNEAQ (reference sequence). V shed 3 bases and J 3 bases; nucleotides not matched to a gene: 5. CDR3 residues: CASSLPGTGKETQYF. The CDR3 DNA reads TGTGCCAGCAGCTTGCCCGGGACAGGGAAAGAGACCCAGTACTTC. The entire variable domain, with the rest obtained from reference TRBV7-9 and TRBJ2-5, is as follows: DTGVSQNPRHKITKRGQNVTFRCDPISEHNRLYWYRQTLGQGPEFLTYFQNEAQLEKSRLLSDRFSAERPKGSFSTLEIQRTEQGDSAMYLCASSLPGTGKETQYFGPGTRLLVL.

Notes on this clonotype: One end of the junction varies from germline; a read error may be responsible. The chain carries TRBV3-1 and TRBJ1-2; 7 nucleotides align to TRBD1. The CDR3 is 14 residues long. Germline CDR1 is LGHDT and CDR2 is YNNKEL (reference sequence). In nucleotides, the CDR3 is TGTGCCAGCAGCCAAGAGGGGACAGACTATGGCTACATCTTC. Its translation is CASSQEGTDYGYIF. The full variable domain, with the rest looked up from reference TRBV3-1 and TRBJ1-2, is DTAVSQTPKYLVTQMGNDKSIKCEQNLGHDTMYWYKQDSKKFLKIMFSYNNKELIINETVPNRFSPKSPDKAHLNLHINSLELGDSAVYFCASSQEGTDYGYIFGSGTRLTVV.